This TCR beta chain derives from a study of tumor and adjacent non-tumor tissue in lung cancer. Study-wide results and caveats: TCR diversity was significantly greater in tumor than normal lung tissue.

This clonotype was counted many times. The antigen is unknown. TCRbeta libraries were built with three rounds of nested PCR, modified from ARM-PCR. TCRdb analysed the multiplex PCR reads with MiXCR anew, one entry per CDR3 protein. The repertoire holds under 150,000 distinct CDR3 sequences, with approximately 64% as singletons. V dropped 3 bases and J dropped 4; count of bases not matched to a gene: 9. The germline CDR1 and CDR2 sequences are MGHRA and YSYEKL. This CDR3 is built from 17 residues. RNA was extracted from bulk tissue without any cell sorting. Newly diagnosed lung cancer patients had thoracic surgery in China, August–late 2014, without prior chemotherapy.

The material sequenced was lung tumor tissue. The sequence derives from a man aged 55 to 69 with small cell lung cancer. This chain links TRBV4-1 with TRBJ2-1; 10 bases are a match to TRBD2. The CDR3 spells CASSQPVAGGSYNEQFF. DNA of the CDR3: TGCGCCAGCAGCCAGCCAGTAGCGGGGGGATCTTACAATGAGCAGTTCTTC.